One and the same sample provided the 27 T cell receptor beta chains below, sequenced in a study of blood T cell repertoires in COVID-19. Generated by immunoSEQ multiplex PCR, the TCRdb table keeps only in-frame clones and is missing some. The profile shows about 180,000 clones, approximately 85% of them singletons. Sequenced sample: PBMCs or T cells enriched from blood (not recorded which). The receptors derive from a woman between 25 and 40 years old who had recovered from COVID-19.

This clone was counted once. CDR3 nucleotide sequence: TGTGCCAGCAACATGGGAGGGAGCTATGGCTACACCTTC. Encoded protein: CASNMGGSYGYTF. V usage is TRBV12-3 or TRBV12-4 and J usage is TRBJ1-2, with D hard to call. This CDR3 has 13 amino acids. V was trimmed by 7 bases and J by 4 bases, leaving 13 bases between them.

The CDR3 here is CASSGSGQGSYEQYF. The CDR3 region has the DNA TGTGCCAGCTCAGGATCGGGACAGGGATCTTACGAGCAGTACTTC. The rearrangement links TRBV18 to TRBJ2-7; 9 bases map to TRBD1. Germline V lookup: CDR1 KGHSH, CDR2 LQKENI. This CDR3 region has 15 residues. V gave up 5 bases and J gave up 4 bases; unmatched junction bases: 9. Looking up the rest from reference TRBV18 and TRBJ2-7 gives the full variable domain: NAGVMQNPRHLVRRRGQEARLRCSPMKGHSHVYWYRQLPEEGLKFMVYLQKENIIDESGMPKERFSAEFPKEGPSILRIQQVVRGDSAAYFCASSGSGQGSYEQYFGPGTRLTVT.

The V and J genes are TRBV4-1 and TRBJ2-7; tentatively, D is TRBD2 (5 bases). CDR1 MGHRA and CDR2 YSYEKL come from the germline V gene. Trimming pared 0 bases from V and 2 bases from J, leaving 11 bases between. This CDR3 is built from 15 residues. CDR3 amino acids: CASSQERVGAYEQYF. CDR3 DNA: TGCGCCAGCAGCCAAGAGAGGGTTGGGGCCTACGAGCAGTACTTC.

CDR3 DNA: TGTGCCAGCAGCCAAGAGTCTTACAGGGGAAAAAAAAACAATGAGCAGTTCTTC. Its protein is CASSQESYRGKKNNEQFF. The chain joins TRBV14 to TRBJ2-1, with 7 positions matching TRBD1. CDR3 length equals 18 residues. Germline V gene sequence: CDR1 SGHDN, CDR2 FVKESK. Trimming took 0 bases from V and 5 from J; bases not matched to a gene: 13.

J is TRBJ2-7 and V is TRBV16; TRBD2 aligns across 12 bases. CDR1 is KGHSY and CDR2 is FQNENV in the germline V gene. This CDR3 has 15 amino acids. V trimming: 4 bases; J trimming: 7 bases; junction bases outside the gene matches: 8. CDR3 DNA: TGTGCCAGCAGCCTAATGACTAGCGGGAGTGGGGAGCAGTACTTC. Translated: CASSLMTSGSGEQYF.

The chain links TRBV10-2 to TRBJ1-5; D unclear. The CDR3 consists of 13 residues. From germline, CDR1 is WSHSY and CDR2 SAAADI. V was clipped by 8 bases and J by 2 bases, with 10 bases between them. The CDR3 protein is CASCSVGNQPQHF. CDR3 in DNA: TGCGCCAGCTGCTCGGTCGGCAATCAGCCCCAGCATTTT.

The CDR3 loop reads CATSRPGLAGVGEQFF. CDR3 sequence (DNA): TGTGCCACCAGCAGACCAGGGCTAGCGGGAGTGGGGGAGCAGTTCTTC. This rearrangement joins TRBV15 to TRBJ2-1, with TRBD2 identical over 10 bases. V lost 2 bases to trimming and J lost 10 bases; unmatched junction nucleotides: 11. The length of the CDR3 is 16 residues. Germline CDR1 LNHNV, CDR2 YYDKDF (reference sequence).

The chain recombines TRBV6-1 with TRBJ2-7; TRBD1 matches at 7 bases. Looked up from germline, CDR1 is MNHNS and CDR2 is SASEGT. This CDR3 is built from 12 residues. Trimming at V came to 3 bases and at J to 6 bases, leaving 2 bases not matched to a gene. CDR3 loop: CASSETGFEQYF. In nucleotides, the CDR3 is TGTGCCAGCAGTGAGACAGGGTTCGAGCAGTACTTC.

The rearrangement joins TRBV7-3 to TRBJ1-6; 9 nucleotides line up with TRBD1. With 5 bases clipped from V and 10 bases from J, the junction kept 6 bases outside the gene matches. Germline CDR1 reads SGHTA; CDR2 reads FQGTGA. This CDR3 region has 14 residues. This CDR3 is CASSLGTGLSPLHF. The CDR3 DNA sequence: TGTGCCAGCAGCCTGGGGACAGGGCTGTCACCCCTCCACTTT. The variable domain in full, completed from reference TRBV7-3 and TRBJ1-6, reads GAGVSQTPSNKVTEKGKYVELRCDPISGHTALYWYRQSLGQGPEFLIYFQGTGAADDSGLPNDRFFAVRPEGSVSTLKIQRTERGDSAVYLCASSLGTGLSPLHFGNGTRLTVT.

The V gene is TRBV5-1, the J gene TRBJ2-7, with D perhaps TRBD1 (6 bases). This CDR3 is built from 14 residues. Germline V gives CDR1 SGHRS, CDR2 YFSETQ. V gave up 2 bases and J gave up 0 bases, with 9 bases separating them. As DNA, the CDR3 is TGCGCCAGCAGCTTACAGGGTAGCTCCTACGAGCAGTACTTC. Protein product: CASSLQGSSYEQYF.

This clone occurred a few times. The gene calls are TRBV19 and TRBJ2-5; possible D gene TRBD1, 6 bases. This CDR3 comprises 16 residues. The germline V gene has CDR1 LNHDA and CDR2 SQIVND (reference sequence). V dropped 4 bases and J dropped 1 base, with 16 bases sitting between them. The CDR3 bases are TGTGCCAGTAGTACCTGGACAGCCGAGGGCCAAGAGACCCAGTACTTC. Translated: CASSTWTAEGQETQYF. Full variable domain (outside the CDR3, taken from reference TRBV19 and TRBJ2-5): DGGITQSPKYLFRKEGQNVTLSCEQNLNHDAMYWYRQDPGQGLRLIYYSQIVNDFQKGDIAEGYSVSREKKESFPLTVTSAQKNPTAFYLCASSTWTAEGQETQYFGPGTRLLVL.

This chain uses TRBV29-1 with TRBJ2-7, with 7 bases lining up with TRBD1. This CDR3 has 16 residues. Per germline, CDR1 SQVTM and CDR2 ANQGSEA. Trimming at V came to 0 bases and at J to 0 bases, leaving 8 bases not matched to a gene. The CDR3 here is CSVEDISRQGSYEQYF. The CDR3 DNA reads TGCAGCGTTGAAGATATTAGCCGACAGGGCTCCTACGAGCAGTACTTC.

A few counts support this clone. The rearrangement uses TRBV7-8 and TRBJ2-7; TRBD2 aligns across 9 bases. V trimming: 5 bases; J trimming: 7 bases; junction bases outside the gene matches: 6. From germline, CDR1 is SGHVS and CDR2 FQNEAQ. The CDR3 consists of 13 residues. CDR3 region: CASSLVAGDEQYF. CDR3 in DNA: TGTGCCAGCAGCCTAGTAGCGGGAGATGAGCAGTACTTC.

The J gene is TRBJ1-1, the V gene TRBV7-2, with 8 bases that match TRBD1. Germline loops: CDR1 SGHTA, CDR2 FQGNSA. Germline trimming cut 0 bases from V and 3 bases from J; bases unmatched to any gene: 12. The CDR3 length is 18 residues. The CDR3 spells CASSLATTGDPQDTEAFF. The CDR3 bases are TGTGCCAGCAGCTTAGCGACGACAGGGGACCCTCAGGACACTGAAGCTTTCTTT.

This chain links TRBV15 with TRBJ2-7; 11 bases line up with TRBD1. CDR1 LNHNV and CDR2 YYDKDF come from the germline V gene (reference sequence). V lost 5 bases, J lost 1 base, and 4 bases stayed unmatched. The CDR3 sequence is 15 residues long. The CDR3 bases are TGTGCCACCAGCGTGGACAGGGGGCGTTCCTACGAGCAGTACTTC. Translation gives CATSVDRGRSYEQYF.

This sequence joins TRBV6-6 and TRBJ2-1; D may be TRBD1 (5 bases). Germline CDR1 is MNHNY and CDR2 is SVGAGI (reference sequence). Trimming stripped 2 bases from V and 5 bases from J, with 16 bases between. This CDR3 is built from 16 residues. Here the CDR3 reads CASSYDKGRANNEQFF. CDR3 sequence (DNA): TGTGCCAGCAGTTACGATAAGGGCAGGGCTAACAATGAGCAGTTCTTC.

This CDR3 reads CASSPTGLAGLADTQYF. CDR3 nucleotide sequence: TGTGCCAGCAGTCCGACCGGACTAGCGGGATTGGCAGATACGCAGTATTTT. V usage is TRBV6-4 and J usage is TRBJ2-3; 12 bases match TRBD2. Germline loops: CDR1 MRHNA, CDR2 SNTAGT. The CDR3 sequence is 17 residues long. J lost 4 bases, V lost 5 bases, and 10 bases had no gene match.

The J gene is TRBJ1-2, the V gene TRBV28; TRBD1 matches 7 bases. Germline CDR1 and CDR2: MDHEN and SYDVKM. The CDR3 covers 13 residues. The J segment lost 8 bases and the V segment lost 4 bases, leaving 7 bases of the junction unmatched. This CDR3 reads CASSSGQVYGYTF. In DNA, the CDR3 is TGTGCCAGCAGTTCCGGACAGGTTTACGGCTACACCTTC.

The count of this clone is one. The gene calls are TRBV28 and TRBJ1-2; maybe TRBD1 (6 bases). V lost 5 bases, J lost 5 bases, and 18 bases lay in between. The germline V gene has CDR1 MDHEN and CDR2 SYDVKM. The CDR3 is made up of 15 amino acids. Written as DNA, the CDR3 is TGTGCCAGCAGTCCGTCCCGGGGGGCAGATTATGGCTACACCTTC. Translating it yields CASSPSRGADYGYTF.

This clone was detected once. V gene TRBV29-1 combines with J gene TRBJ2-7, with D tentatively TRBD1 (5 bases). Germline CDR1 SQVTM, CDR2 ANQGSEA. There are 11 residues in the CDR3. Trimming removed 6 bases from V and 3 bases from J, with 9 bases in between. The CDR3 is CSVTVYYEQYF. In DNA, the CDR3 is TGCAGCGTGACAGTTTACTACGAGCAGTACTTC.

Here the CDR3 DNA reads TGTGCCAGTACCCTCCGGGACAGTGCACAATATGGCTACACCTTC. Translating gives CASTLRDSAQYGYTF. The V gene is TRBV19, the J gene TRBJ1-2; 7 nucleotides agree with TRBD1. Germline loops: CDR1 LNHDA, CDR2 SQIVND (reference sequence). This CDR3 has 15 residues. The V segment lost 7 bases and the J segment 5 bases; nucleotides outside the gene matches: 13.

The chain uses TRBV7-9 and TRBJ1-1; perhaps TRBD1 as D (6 bases). Germline V gene data show CDR1 as SEHNR and CDR2 as FQNEAQ (reference sequence). V was pared by 5 bases and J by 2 bases, with 12 bases between. CDR3 length: 14 amino acids. The CDR3 region is CASSRDTRNTEAFF. The CDR3 DNA reads TGTGCCAGCAGCAGGGACACCCGAAACACTGAAGCTTTCTTT.

The chain recombines TRBV10-3 with TRBJ2-5; TRBD2 matches at 7 bases. The V and J ends lost 3 bases and 2 bases, in that order; junction bases with no gene match: 9. Germline-derived CDR1 and CDR2 are ENHRY and SYGVKD. The CDR3 contains 16 residues. Written as DNA, the CDR3 is TGTGCCATCAGTGATAATTATCTCGGGGGGCAAGAGACCCAGTACTTC. Translated, it gives CAISDNYLGGQETQYF.

Concerning this clone itself: An end of the junction differs from the germline gene, which may be a read error. This CDR3 reads CASSGEPGDKIEVFF. CDR3 in DNA: TGTGCCAGCAGCGGGGAACCGGGAGATAAGATAGAAGTTTTCTTT. The chain uses TRBV9 and TRBJ1-1; D call uncertain. The CDR3 has 15 residues. CDR1 is SGDLS, CDR2 YYNGEE, per germline.

This chain links TRBV28 with TRBJ1-5, with 8 positions matching TRBD1. Trimming took 4 bases from V and 3 from J; bases not matched to a gene: 11. This CDR3 has 17 amino acids. CDR1 is MDHEN and CDR2 is SYDVKM in the germline V gene. The CDR3 sequence: CASSSPRGQGYNQPQHF. The CDR3 coding sequence is TGTGCCAGCAGTTCCCCCAGAGGACAGGGTTACAATCAGCCCCAGCATTTT.

The V gene is TRBV2, the J gene TRBJ2-1; D is possibly TRBD2 (5 bases). This CDR3 has 14 amino acids. Trimming stripped 3 bases from V and 3 bases from J, with 9 bases between. CDR1 SNHLY and CDR2 FYNNEI come from the germline V gene. The CDR3 DNA reads as TGTGCCAGCAGTGAGGGAGCGTACTACAATGAGCAGTTCTTC. Residues: CASSEGAYYNEQFF.

The chain uses TRBV7-3 and TRBJ1-1; D unresolved. V gave up 5 bases and J gave up 4 bases, with 11 bases separating them. Germline lookup yields CDR1 SGHTA and CDR2 FQGTGA. CDR3 length: 13 amino acids. The CDR3 coding sequence is TGTGCCAGCAGCCCACGGTCAGGCACTGAAGCTTTCTTT. The encoded protein is CASSPRSGTEAFF.